A selection of T cell receptor beta chains follows, all from one sample in a study of blood T cell repertoires in COVID-19. The repertoire was sequenced with immunoSEQ multiplex PCR; TCRdb's copy has only in-frame clones and lacks some. The data hold roughly 300,000 clones, with around 88% observed a single time. Sequencing was carried out using peripheral blood. These receptors originate from a woman aged 50 to 60 with acute or convalescent COVID-19. Each CDR3 is given with its conserved first and last residue. Fields, in order: clone size, V gene, D gene, J gene, CDR3 DNA, CDR3 protein. A D gene is named only where the DNA matches it firmly. Rows may omit the clone size; those that give it use once, few, many or a size class.

abundance: few; v_gene: TRBV27; d_gene: TRBD2; j_gene: TRBJ2-7; CDR3nt: TGTGCCAGCAGTCCAGCCGGGGGGGCGGGAGAATCGACCGAGCAGTACTTC; CDR3aa: CASSPAGGAGESTEQYF
abundance: few; v_gene: TRBV4-2; d_gene: NA; j_gene: TRBJ1-5; CDR3nt: TGTGCCAGCAGCCAAGCTTATCGACAGGAGAATCAGCCCCAGCATTTT; CDR3aa: CASSQAYRQENQPQHF
abundance: few; v_gene: TRBV30; d_gene: NA; j_gene: TRBJ2-1; CDR3nt: TGTGCCTGGAGTGTATTAGCGGAAGACAATGAGCAGTTCTTC; CDR3aa: CAWSVLAEDNEQFF
abundance: NA; v_gene: TRBV7-2; d_gene: NA; j_gene: TRBJ2-6; CDR3nt: TGTGCCAGCAGCATGGGAGTCCCTGGGGCCAACGTCCTGACTTTC; CDR3aa: CASSMGVPGANVLTF
abundance: NA; v_gene: TRBV19; d_gene: TRBD2; j_gene: TRBJ2-3; CDR3nt: TGTGCCAGTAGTGGACTAGCGGGGTCACTCCAACTCACAGATACGCAGTATTTT; CDR3aa: CASSGLAGSLQLTDTQYF
abundance: NA; v_gene: TRBV3-1/TRBV3-2; d_gene: NA; j_gene: TRBJ2-7; CDR3nt: TGTGCCAGCAGCCAAGGCGGCTTACTATCCTACGAGCAGTACTTC; CDR3aa: CASSQGGLLSYEQYF
abundance: NA; v_gene: TRBV4-2; d_gene: TRBD2; j_gene: TRBJ2-1; CDR3nt: TGTGCCAGCAGCCTCGGGACTAGCGGGGGCGACTCCTACAATGAGCAGTTCTTC; CDR3aa: CASSLGTSGGDSYNEQFF
abundance: NA; v_gene: TRBV9; d_gene: TRBD2; j_gene: TRBJ2-5; CDR3nt: TGTGCCAGCAGCGCCGTCGGGGGGCAAGAGACCCAGTACTTC; CDR3aa: CASSAVGGQETQYF
abundance: NA; v_gene: TRBV4-1; d_gene: TRBD2; j_gene: TRBJ2-1; CDR3nt: TGCGCCAGCAGCCAAGAGGCTAGCGGGAACTCCTACAATGAGCAGTTCTTC; CDR3aa: CASSQEASGNSYNEQFF
abundance: NA; v_gene: TRBV27; d_gene: TRBD1; j_gene: TRBJ2-7; CDR3nt: TGTGCCAGCAGTTTCAACAGGGGCCATTCCTACGAGCAGTACTTC; CDR3aa: CASSFNRGHSYEQYF
abundance: NA; v_gene: TRBV28; d_gene: NA; j_gene: TRBJ1-2; CDR3nt: TGTGCCAGCAGTCGGGATTTAGGGCCGGACTATGGCTACACCTTC; CDR3aa: CASSRDLGPDYGYTF
abundance: NA; v_gene: TRBV6-2/TRBV6-3; d_gene: NA; j_gene: TRBJ2-7; CDR3nt: TGTGCCAGCAGTTACCTGGGACAACTTGCCTACGAGCAGTACTTC; CDR3aa: CASSYLGQLAYEQYF
abundance: NA; v_gene: TRBV7-2; d_gene: TRBD2; j_gene: TRBJ2-7; CDR3nt: TGTGCCAGCAGCCTCGGACTAGACGGGCAGTACTTC; CDR3aa: CASSLGLDGQYF
abundance: NA; v_gene: TRBV7-9; d_gene: TRBD2; j_gene: TRBJ2-5; CDR3nt: TGTGCCAGCAGCTCAAAGACTAGCGCGTTCGAAGAGACCCAGTACTTC; CDR3aa: CASSSKTSAFEETQYF
abundance: many; v_gene: TRBV9; d_gene: TRBD2; j_gene: TRBJ2-3; CDR3nt: TGTGCCAGCAGCGCTTCCCCTTGGGGTAATAGCGGGAGGTGGAAAGATACGCAGTATTTT; CDR3aa: CASSASPWGNSGRWKDTQYF
abundance: few; v_gene: TRBV27; d_gene: NA; j_gene: TRBJ1-6; CDR3nt: TGTGCCAGCAGTTTCCGGGAGGACCATAATTCACCCCTCCACTTT; CDR3aa: CASSFREDHNSPLHF
abundance: NA; v_gene: TRBV2; d_gene: NA; j_gene: TRBJ1-2; CDR3nt: TGTGCCAGCACCCCTGGGGCGGGGGGCCTTGGCTACACCTTC; CDR3aa: CASTPGAGGLGYTF